This T cell receptor delta chain appears in the sequencing data of a study of gamma-delta chains in newborns, infants, children. The wider study: Polyclonal expansion of innate γδ T cells after birth follows microbial exposure.

The trim removed 2 bases at V and 0 bases at J, leaving 9 bases unmatched. This CDR3 is built from 20 residues. Germline CDR1 is GEAIGNYY and CDR2 is EKD. TCRdb re-called the reads via CATT. The sample includes 15,000 or so delta-chain clones, around 7% seen only once; the top ten take about 20%. This clone was picked up a small number of times. The source is a child who was a newborn, infant or young child, either healthy, febrile or measles-vaccinated (not recorded which). The genes are TRDV2 and TRDJ3; 10 bases map to TRDD3. The specimen sequenced was blood. The chain's CDR3 is CACDKVLGDLGSWDTRQMFF. The CDR3 DNA sequence: TGTGCCTGTGACAAAGTACTGGGGGATTTGGGCTCCTGGGACACCCGACAGATGTTTTTC.